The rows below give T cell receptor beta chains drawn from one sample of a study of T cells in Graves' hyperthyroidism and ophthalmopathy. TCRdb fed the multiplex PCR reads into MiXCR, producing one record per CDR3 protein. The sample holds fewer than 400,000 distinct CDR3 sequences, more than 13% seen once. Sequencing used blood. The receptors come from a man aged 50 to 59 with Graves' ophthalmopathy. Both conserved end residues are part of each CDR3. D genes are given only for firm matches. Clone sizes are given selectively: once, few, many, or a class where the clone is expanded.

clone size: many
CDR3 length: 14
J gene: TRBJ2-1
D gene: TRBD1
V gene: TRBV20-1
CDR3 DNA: TGCAGTGCTACTCGACAGGGTCCCTACAATGAGCAGTTCTTC
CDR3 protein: CSATRQGPYNEQFF

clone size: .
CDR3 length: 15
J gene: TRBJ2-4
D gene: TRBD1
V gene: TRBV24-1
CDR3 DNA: TGTGCCACCAGTGAGGAGACGGGACAGGGCCTCATTCAGTACTTC
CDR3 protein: CATSEETGQGLIQYF

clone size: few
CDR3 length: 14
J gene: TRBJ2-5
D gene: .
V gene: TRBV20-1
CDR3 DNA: TGCAGTGCTAGAGTCGGACTCACTCGGGAGACCCAGTACTTC
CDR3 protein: CSARVGLTRETQYF

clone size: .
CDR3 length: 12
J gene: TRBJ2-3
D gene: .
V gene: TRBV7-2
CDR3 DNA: TGTGCCAGCAGCCCCGATGCAGATACGCAGTATTTT
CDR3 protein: CASSPDADTQYF

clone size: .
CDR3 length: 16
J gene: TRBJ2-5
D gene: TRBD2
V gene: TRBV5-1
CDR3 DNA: TGCGCCAGCAGCTGGAGCAGCGGGAGTGGGCAAGAGACCCAGTACTTC
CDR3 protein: CASSWSSGSGQETQYF

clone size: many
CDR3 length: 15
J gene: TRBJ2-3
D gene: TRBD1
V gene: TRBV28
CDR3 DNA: TGTGCCAGCAGTTTACTACAGGGGGCCGCGGATACGCAGTATTTT
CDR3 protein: CASSLLQGAADTQYF

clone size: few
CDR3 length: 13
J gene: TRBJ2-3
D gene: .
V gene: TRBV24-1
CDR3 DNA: TGTGCCACCAGTGATTCCATATACGATACGCAGTATTTT
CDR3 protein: CATSDSIYDTQYF

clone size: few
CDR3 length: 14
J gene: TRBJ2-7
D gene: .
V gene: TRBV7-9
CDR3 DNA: TGTGCCAGCAGCTTAGCGGGAGTTGCCGAAGAGCAGTACTTC
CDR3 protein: CASSLAGVAEEQYF

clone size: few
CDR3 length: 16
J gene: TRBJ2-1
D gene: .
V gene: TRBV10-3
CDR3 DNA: TGTGCCATCAGTGGTCGGGCGCTCGGGAAACTCGATGAGCAGTTCTTC
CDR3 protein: CAISGRALGKLDEQFF

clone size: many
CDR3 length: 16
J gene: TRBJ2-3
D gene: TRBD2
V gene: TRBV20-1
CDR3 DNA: TGCAGTGCTACTCCGGGACTAGCGGGGAATACAGATACGCAGTATTTT
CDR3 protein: CSATPGLAGNTDTQYF

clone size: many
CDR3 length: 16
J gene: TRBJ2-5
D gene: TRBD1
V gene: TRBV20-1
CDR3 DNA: TGCAGTGCTAGAGCCCTAGACAGGGCTTGGCAAGAGACCCAGTACTTC
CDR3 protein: CSARALDRAWQETQYF

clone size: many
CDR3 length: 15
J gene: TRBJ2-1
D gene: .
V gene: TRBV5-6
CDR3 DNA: TGTGCCAGCAGCTTTTGGGGGACCCTCTACAATGAGCAGTTCTTC
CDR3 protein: CASSFWGTLYNEQFF

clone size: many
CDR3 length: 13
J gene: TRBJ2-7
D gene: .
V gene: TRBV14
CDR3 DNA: TGTGCCAGCAGCCAGCCGCCCGCAGGCGAGCAGTACTTC
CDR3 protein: CASSQPPAGEQYF

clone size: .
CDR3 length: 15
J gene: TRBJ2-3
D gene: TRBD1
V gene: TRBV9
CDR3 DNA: TGTGCCAGCAGTGACGCCGGGACAGGGTCAGATACGCAGTATTTT
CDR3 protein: CASSDAGTGSDTQYF

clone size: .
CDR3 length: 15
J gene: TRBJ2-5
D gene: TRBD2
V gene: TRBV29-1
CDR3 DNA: TGCAGCGTTGAAGCCGTTTCTAGCGGGAAAGAGACCCAGTACTTC
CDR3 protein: CSVEAVSSGKETQYF

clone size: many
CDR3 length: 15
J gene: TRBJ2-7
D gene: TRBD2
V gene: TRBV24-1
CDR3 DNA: TGTGCCACCAGTGATCGACTAGCGGGAGTCTACGAGCAGTACTTC
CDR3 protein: CATSDRLAGVYEQYF

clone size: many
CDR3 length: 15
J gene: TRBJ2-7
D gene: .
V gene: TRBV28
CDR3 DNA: TGTGCCAGCAGTCCCTGGGGGCTAGACTCCTACGAGCAGTACTTC
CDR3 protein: CASSPWGLDSYEQYF

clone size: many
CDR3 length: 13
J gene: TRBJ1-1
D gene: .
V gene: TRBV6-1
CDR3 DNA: TGTGCCAGCAGGGCCAGGGTGAACACTGAAGCTTTCTTT
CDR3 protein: CASRARVNTEAFF

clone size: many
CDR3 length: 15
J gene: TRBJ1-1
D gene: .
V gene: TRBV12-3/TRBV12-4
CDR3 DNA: TGTGCCAGCAGTTTCTCGACAGTGAGGAACACTGAAGCTTTCTTT
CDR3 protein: CASSFSTVRNTEAFF

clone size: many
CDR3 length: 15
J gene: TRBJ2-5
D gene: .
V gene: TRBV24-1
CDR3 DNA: TGTGCCACCAGTGATCCCGGGACTTGGAGGGAGACCCAGTACTTC
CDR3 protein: CATSDPGTWRETQYF

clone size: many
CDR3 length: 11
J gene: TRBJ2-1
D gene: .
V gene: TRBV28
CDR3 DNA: TGTGCCAGCGGCTCCGGGACGGAGCAGTTCTTC
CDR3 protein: CASGSGTEQFF

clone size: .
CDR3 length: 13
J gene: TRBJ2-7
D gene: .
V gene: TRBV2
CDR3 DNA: TGTGCCAGCACCAACTCACCCTCCTACGAGCAGTACTTC
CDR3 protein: CASTNSPSYEQYF

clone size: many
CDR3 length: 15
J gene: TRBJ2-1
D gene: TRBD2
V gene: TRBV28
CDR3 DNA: TGTGCCAGCAGTTCGACTAGCGGGAGAAGTGGTGAGCAGTTCTTC
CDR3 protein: CASSSTSGRSGEQFF

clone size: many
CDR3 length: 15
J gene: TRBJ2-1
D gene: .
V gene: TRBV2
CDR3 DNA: TGTGCCAGCACCGACTGGGGAGTCTCCTACAATGAGCAGTTCTTC
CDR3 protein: CASTDWGVSYNEQFF

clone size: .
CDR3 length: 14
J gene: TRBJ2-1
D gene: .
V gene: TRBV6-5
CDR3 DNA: TGTGCCAGCAGTTATATCGGGAGTAACAATGAGCAGTTCTTC
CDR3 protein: CASSYIGSNNEQFF

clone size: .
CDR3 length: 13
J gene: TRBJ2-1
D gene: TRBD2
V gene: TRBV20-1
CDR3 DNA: TGCAGTGCTTTGGCGGGAGGGCCCTATGAGCAGTTCTTC
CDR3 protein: CSALAGGPYEQFF

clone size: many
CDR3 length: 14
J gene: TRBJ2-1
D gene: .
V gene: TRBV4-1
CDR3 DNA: TGCGCCAGCATCCGCGCTAGTGGGGACAATGAGCAGTTCTTC
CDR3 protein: CASIRASGDNEQFF

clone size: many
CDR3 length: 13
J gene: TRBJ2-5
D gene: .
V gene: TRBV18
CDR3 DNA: TGTGCCAGCTCACCCAAACAGGGAGAGACCCAGTACTTC
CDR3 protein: CASSPKQGETQYF

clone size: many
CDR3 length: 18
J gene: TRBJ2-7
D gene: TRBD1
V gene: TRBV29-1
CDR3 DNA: TGCAGCGTTGAAGCCGGGACAGGGGGTGGGGGCTCCTACTACGAGCAGTACTTC
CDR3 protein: CSVEAGTGGGGSYYEQYF

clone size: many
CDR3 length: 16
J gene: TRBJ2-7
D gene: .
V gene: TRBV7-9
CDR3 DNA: TGTGCCAGCAGCTTAGCCGAGGGGAAGTCTCGTTACGAGCAGTACTTC
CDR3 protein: CASSLAEGKSRYEQYF

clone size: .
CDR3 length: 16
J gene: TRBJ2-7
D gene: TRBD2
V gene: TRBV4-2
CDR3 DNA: TGTGCCAGCAGCCAAGTCGGCGGGAGGGTCTTCCACGAGCAGTACTTC
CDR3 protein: CASSQVGGRVFHEQYF

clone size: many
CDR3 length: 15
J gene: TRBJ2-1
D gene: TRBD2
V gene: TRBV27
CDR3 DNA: TGTGCCAGCAGTTTATGGGAGGGCCCTTACAATGAGCAGTTCTTC
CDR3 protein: CASSLWEGPYNEQFF

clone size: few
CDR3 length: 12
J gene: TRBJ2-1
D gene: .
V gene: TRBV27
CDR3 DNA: TGTGCGGTGGGGGTTAGTTTCAATGAGCAGTTCTTC
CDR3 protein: CAVGVSFNEQFF

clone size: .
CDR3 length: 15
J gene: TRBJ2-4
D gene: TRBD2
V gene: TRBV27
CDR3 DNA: TGTGCCAGCAGTTTCTCGCGGGAGCCCAAAAACATTCAGTACTTC
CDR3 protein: CASSFSREPKNIQYF

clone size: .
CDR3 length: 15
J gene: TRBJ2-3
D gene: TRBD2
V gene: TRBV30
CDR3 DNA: TGTGCCTGGAGTATCCGGCGGGAGGTTACAGATACGCAGTATTTT
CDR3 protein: CAWSIRREVTDTQYF

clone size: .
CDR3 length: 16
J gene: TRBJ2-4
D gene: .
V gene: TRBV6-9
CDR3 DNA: TGTGCCAGCAGTTACCCGGACGAGGTTTGGGGAAACATTCAGTACTTC
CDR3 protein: CASSYPDEVWGNIQYF

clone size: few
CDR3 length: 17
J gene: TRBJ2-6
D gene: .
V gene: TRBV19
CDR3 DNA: TGTGCCAGTATGTGGAAAAGGGGGGGCTCTGGGGCCAACGTCCTGACTTTC
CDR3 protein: CASMWKRGGSGANVLTF

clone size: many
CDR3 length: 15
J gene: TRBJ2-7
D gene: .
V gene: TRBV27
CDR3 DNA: TGTGCCAGCAGTTCCCTACAGGATACTAACTACGAGCAGTACTTC
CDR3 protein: CASSSLQDTNYEQYF

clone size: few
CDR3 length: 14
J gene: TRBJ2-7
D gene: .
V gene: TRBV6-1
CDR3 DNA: TGTGCCAGCAGCAAGACACCGAGCTCCTACGAGCAGTACTTC
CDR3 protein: CASSKTPSSYEQYF

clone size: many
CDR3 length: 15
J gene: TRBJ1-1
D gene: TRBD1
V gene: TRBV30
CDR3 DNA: TGTGCCTGGAGTGCCAGGCAGGGGGCGAGGACTGAAGCTTTCTTT
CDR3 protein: CAWSARQGARTEAFF

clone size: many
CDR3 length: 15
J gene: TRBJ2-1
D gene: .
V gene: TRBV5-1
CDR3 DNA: TGCGCCAGCAGCTTGAATTGGGGGTCAGGGAATGAGCAGTTCTTC
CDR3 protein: CASSLNWGSGNEQFF

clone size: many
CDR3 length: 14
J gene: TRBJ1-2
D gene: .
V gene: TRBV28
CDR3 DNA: TGTGCCAGCAGTTTAAACAGGTTGAACTATGGCTACACCTTC
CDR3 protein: CASSLNRLNYGYTF

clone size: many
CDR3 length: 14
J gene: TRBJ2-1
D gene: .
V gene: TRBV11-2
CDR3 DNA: TGTGCCAGCAGCTTAGAACTAGCTAGGGATGAGCAGTTCTTC
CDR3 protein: CASSLELARDEQFF

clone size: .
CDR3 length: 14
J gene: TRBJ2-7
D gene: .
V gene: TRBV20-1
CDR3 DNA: TGCAGTGCTTCCGACATGGCTTACTCCTACGAGCAGTACTTC
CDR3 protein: CSASDMAYSYEQYF

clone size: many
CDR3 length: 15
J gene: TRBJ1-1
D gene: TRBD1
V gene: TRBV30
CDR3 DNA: TGTGCCTGGACCACCGAGGACAGGGCCCTGGCTGAAGCTTTCTTT
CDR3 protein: CAWTTEDRALAEAFF

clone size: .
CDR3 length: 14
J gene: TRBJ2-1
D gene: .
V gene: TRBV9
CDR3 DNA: TGTGCCAGCAGCGTAGAGATCAATAGGGATGAGCAGTTCTTC
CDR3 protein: CASSVEINRDEQFF

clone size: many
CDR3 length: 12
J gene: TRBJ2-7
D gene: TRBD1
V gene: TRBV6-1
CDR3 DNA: TGTGCCAGCAGACAGGGGGGCAACGAGCAGTACTTC
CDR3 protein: CASRQGGNEQYF

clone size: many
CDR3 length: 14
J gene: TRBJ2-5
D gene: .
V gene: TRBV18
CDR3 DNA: TGTGCCAGCTCACCATGGAGGGACCAAGAGACCCAGTACTTC
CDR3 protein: CASSPWRDQETQYF

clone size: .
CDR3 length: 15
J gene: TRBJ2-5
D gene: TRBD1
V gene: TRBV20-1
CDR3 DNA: TGCAGTGCCCAGGCCGGGACAGGGGGAACGGAGACCCAGTACTTC
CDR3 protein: CSAQAGTGGTETQYF

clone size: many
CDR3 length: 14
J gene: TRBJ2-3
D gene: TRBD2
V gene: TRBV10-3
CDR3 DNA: TGTGCCATCAGGGGACTAGCGAGTGCAGATACGCAGTATTTT
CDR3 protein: CAIRGLASADTQYF

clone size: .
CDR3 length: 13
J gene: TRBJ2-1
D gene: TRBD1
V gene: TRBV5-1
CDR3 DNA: TGCGCCAGCAGCGGAGGACAGGGAATTGAGCAGTTCTTC
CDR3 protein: CASSGGQGIEQFF

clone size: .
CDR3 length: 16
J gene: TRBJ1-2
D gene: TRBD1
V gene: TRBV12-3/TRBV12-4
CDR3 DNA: TGTGCCAGCAGTTTCGGTACTGGCCCAGGGGGCGATGGCTACACCTTC
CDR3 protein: CASSFGTGPGGDGYTF

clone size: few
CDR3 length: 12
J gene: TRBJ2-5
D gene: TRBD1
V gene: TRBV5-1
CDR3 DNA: TGCGCCAGCGGACAGGGTCAAGAGACCCAGTACTTC
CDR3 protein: CASGQGQETQYF

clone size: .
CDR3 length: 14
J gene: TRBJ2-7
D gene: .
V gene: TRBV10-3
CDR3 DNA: TGTGCCATCACACCGGGACTGCACTCCTACGAGCAGTACTTC
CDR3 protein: CAITPGLHSYEQYF

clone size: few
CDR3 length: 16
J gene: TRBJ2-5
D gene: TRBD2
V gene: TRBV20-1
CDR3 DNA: TGCAGTGCTAGGCCACTAGCGGGAGGGCCGCGAGAGACCCAGTACTTC
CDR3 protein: CSARPLAGGPRETQYF

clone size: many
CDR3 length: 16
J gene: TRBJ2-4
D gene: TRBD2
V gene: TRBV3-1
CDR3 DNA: TGTGCCAGCAGCCAAGGCGCGGGAGTATCCAAAAACATTCAGTACTTC
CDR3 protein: CASSQGAGVSKNIQYF

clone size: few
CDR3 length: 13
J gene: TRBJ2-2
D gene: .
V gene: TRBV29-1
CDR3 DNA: TGCAGCGTTGACAGAGGGGGCACCGGGGAGCTGTTTTTT
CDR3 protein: CSVDRGGTGELFF

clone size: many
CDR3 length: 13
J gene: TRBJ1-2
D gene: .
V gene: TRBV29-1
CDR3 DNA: TGCAGCGTTGAAAAGGCAGGGAGCTATGGCTACACCTTC
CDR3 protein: CSVEKAGSYGYTF

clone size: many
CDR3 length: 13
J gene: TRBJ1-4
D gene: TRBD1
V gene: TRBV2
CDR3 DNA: TGTGCCAGCAGTGGGGACAGGGCTGAAAAACTGTTTTTT
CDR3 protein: CASSGDRAEKLFF

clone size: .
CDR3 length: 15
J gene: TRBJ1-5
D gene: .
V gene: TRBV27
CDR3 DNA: TGTGCCAGCAGTTTAGGAAGTTATAGCAATCAGCCCCAGCATTTT
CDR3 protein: CASSLGSYSNQPQHF